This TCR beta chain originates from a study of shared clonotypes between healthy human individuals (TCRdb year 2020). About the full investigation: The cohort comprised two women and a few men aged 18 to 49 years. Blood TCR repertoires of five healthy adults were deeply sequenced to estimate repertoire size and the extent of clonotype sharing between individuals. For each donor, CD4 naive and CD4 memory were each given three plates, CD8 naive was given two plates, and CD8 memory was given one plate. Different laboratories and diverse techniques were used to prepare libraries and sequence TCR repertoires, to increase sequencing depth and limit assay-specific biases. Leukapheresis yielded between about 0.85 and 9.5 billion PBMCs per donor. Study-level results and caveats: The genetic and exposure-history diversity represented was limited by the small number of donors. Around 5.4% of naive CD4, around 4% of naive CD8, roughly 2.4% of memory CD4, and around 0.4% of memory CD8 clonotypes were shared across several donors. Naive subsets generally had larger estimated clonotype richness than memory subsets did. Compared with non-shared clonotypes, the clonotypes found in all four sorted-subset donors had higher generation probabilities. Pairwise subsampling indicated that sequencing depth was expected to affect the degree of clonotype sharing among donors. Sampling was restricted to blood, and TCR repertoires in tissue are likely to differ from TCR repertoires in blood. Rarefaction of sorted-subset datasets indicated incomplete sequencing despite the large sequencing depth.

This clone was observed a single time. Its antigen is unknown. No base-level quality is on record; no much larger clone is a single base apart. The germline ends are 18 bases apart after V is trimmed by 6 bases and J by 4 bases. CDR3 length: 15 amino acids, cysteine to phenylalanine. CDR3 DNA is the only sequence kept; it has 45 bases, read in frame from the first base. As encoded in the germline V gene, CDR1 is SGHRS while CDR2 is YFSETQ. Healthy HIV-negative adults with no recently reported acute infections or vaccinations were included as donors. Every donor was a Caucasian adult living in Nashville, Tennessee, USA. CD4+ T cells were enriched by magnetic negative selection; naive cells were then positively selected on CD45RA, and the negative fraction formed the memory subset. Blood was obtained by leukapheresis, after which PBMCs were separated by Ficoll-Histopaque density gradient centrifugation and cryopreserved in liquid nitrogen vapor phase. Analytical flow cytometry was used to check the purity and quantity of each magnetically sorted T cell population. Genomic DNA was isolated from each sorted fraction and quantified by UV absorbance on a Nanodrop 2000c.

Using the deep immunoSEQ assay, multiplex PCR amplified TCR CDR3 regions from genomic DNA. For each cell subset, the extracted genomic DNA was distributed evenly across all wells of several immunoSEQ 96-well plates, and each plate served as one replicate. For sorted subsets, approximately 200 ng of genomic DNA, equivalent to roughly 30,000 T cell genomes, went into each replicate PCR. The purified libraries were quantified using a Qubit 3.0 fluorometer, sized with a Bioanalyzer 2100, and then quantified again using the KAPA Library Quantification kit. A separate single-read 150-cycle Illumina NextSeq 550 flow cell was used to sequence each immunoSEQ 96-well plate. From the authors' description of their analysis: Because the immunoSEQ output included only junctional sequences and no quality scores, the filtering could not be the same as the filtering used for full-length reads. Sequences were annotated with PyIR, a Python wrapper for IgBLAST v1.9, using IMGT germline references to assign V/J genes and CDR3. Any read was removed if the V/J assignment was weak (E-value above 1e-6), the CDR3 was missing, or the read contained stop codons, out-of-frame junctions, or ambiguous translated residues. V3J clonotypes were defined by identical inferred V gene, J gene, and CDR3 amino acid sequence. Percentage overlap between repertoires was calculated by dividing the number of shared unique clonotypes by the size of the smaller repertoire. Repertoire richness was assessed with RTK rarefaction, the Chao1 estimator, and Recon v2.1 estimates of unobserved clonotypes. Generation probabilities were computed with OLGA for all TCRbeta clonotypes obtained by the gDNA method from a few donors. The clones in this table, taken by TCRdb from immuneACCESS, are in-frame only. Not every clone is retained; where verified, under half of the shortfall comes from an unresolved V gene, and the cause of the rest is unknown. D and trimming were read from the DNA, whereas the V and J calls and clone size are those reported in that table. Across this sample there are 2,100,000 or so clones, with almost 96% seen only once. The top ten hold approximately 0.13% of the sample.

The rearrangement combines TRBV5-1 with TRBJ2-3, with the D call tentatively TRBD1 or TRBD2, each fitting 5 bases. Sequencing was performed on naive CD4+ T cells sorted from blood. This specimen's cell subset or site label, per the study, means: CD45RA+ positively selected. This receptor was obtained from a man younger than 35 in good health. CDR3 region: CASMVDSRGADTQYF. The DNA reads TGCGCCAGCATGGTAGACAGCCGAGGGGCAGATACGCAGTATTTT.